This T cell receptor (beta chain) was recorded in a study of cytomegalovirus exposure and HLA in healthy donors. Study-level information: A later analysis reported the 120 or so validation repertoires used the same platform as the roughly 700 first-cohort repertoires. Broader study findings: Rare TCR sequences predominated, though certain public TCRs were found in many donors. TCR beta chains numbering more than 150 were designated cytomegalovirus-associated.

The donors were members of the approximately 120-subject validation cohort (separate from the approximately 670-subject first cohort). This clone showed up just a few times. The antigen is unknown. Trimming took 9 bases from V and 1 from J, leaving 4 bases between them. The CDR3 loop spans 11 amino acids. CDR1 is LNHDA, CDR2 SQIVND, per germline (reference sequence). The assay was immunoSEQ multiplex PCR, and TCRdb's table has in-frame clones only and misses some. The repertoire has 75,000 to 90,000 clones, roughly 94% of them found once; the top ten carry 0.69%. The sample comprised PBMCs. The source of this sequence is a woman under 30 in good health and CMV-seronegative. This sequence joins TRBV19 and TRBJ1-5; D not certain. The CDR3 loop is CARQSNQPQHF. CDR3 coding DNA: TGTGCCAGACAGAGCAATCAGCCCCAGCATTTT. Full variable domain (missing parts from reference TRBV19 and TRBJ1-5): DGGITQSPKYLFRKEGQNVTLSCEQNLNHDAMYWYRQDPGQGLRLIYYSQIVNDFQKGDIAEGYSVSREKKESFPLTVTSAQKNPTAFYLCARQSNQPQHFGDGTRLSIL.